These 13 T cell receptor beta chains originate from one sample sequenced in a study of blood T cells in healthy people across ages. A second about 6 to 12 cycle PCR used barcoded and J-beta primers. TCRdb analysed the 5' RACE reads with MiXCR anew, one entry per CDR3 protein. This table holds roughly 500,000 distinct CDR3 sequences, 27% found once. Source material: blood. The receptors derive from a woman aged 70-85 years in good health.

The rearrangement links TRBV30 to TRBJ1-6, with 8 nucleotides matching TRBD1. With 0 bases clipped from V and 4 bases from J, the junction kept 2 bases outside the gene matches. Germline V gives CDR1 GTSNPN, CDR2 SVGIG (reference sequence). The CDR3 consists of 15 residues. The CDR3: CAWSVWTGYNSPLHF. The CDR3 DNA follows: TGTGCCTGGAGTGTATGGACAGGGTATAATTCACCCCTCCACTTT.

This clonotype was recorded a few times. The chain has TRBV6-2 or TRBV6-3 and TRBJ2-5, with D perhaps assigned TRBD1 or TRBD2 (5 bases each). The CDR3 contains 12 residues. Trimming shortened V by 8 bases and J by 7 bases, and 14 bases separated the two germline ends. Germline assignment: CDR1 MNHEY and CDR2 SVGEGT. The CDR3 DNA is TGTGCCAGCCGGGGTAGTGGGACGACCCAGTACTTC. It yields the protein CASRGSGTTQYF.

This clonotype was seen a handful of times. CDR3 protein: CASSPPPGSHEQYF. Here the CDR3 DNA reads TGTGCCAGCAGCCCTCCACCGGGATCCCACGAGCAGTACTTC. The chain carries TRBV7-2 and TRBJ2-7, with D maybe TRBD2 (5 bases). The germline CDR1 and CDR2 sequences are SGHTA and FQGNSA. V was trimmed by 5 bases and J by 5 bases, leaving 16 bases between them. CDR3 size: 14 residues. Together with reference TRBV7-2 and TRBJ2-7, the CDR3 gives the full variable domain: GAGVSQSPSNKVTEKGKDVELRCDPISGHTALYWYRQSLGQGLEFLIYFQGNSAPDKSGLPSDRFSAERTGGSVSTLTIQRTQQEDSAVYLCASSPPPGSHEQYFGPGTRLTVT.

A note on this clonotype: The junction and the germline gene differ at one end; a read error may be behind it. The rearrangement links TRBV6-2 or TRBV6-3 to TRBJ2-4, with 10 bases aligning to TRBD2. CDR1 is MNHEY and CDR2 is SVGEGT in the germline V gene. This CDR3 region has 17 residues. CDR3 amino acids: CASSDPGLAAAKDIQYF. The CDR3 region has the DNA TGTGCCAGCAGCGACCCTGGACTAGCGGCAGCCAAAGACATTCAGTACTTC.

This clonotype has only a few counts. This chain connects TRBV20-1 to TRBJ2-4, with D possibly being TRBD1 or TRBD2 (5 bases each). The CDR3 is made up of 15 amino acids. In germline, CDR1 is DFQATT, CDR2 SNEGSKA (reference sequence). Trimming left V 5 bases short and J 2 bases short, with 16 bases between. The CDR3 here is CSAGGLINPKNIQYF. CDR3 in DNA: TGCAGTGCTGGGGGTTTGATAAACCCCAAAAACATTCAGTACTTC.

The chain employs TRBV21-1 and TRBJ2-4; the table's D call, TRBD1, was not checked against the DNA. TRBV21-1 has pseudogene status. The length of the CDR3 is 17 residues. CDR3 loop: CASRNSRGDGGQIIQYF. The DNA for the CDR3 is TGTGCCAGCAGGAACTCCAGGGGAGACGGGGGGCAGATCATTCAGTACTTC.

The chain uses TRBV25-1 and TRBJ1-4; tentative D call: TRBD1 (6 bases). Germline assignment: CDR1 MGHDK and CDR2 SYGVNS. The CDR3 is made up of 15 amino acids. Trimming took off 0 bases at V and 5 bases at J, with 10 bases between the two ends. CDR3: CASSEYGQRNEKLFF. Written as DNA, the CDR3 is TGTGCCAGCAGTGAATACGGACAGCGAAATGAAAAACTGTTTTTT.

This clonotype was found a few times. This chain uses TRBV14 with TRBJ1-2; possibly TRBD1 for D (6 bases). CDR1 is SGHDN and CDR2 is FVKESK in the germline V gene. This CDR3 spans 13 amino acids. Trimming took off 4 bases at V and 4 bases at J, with 10 bases between the two ends. The DNA of the CDR3 is TGTGCCAGCAGCCTCGGGACAATCTATGGCTACACCTTC. Translation: CASSLGTIYGYTF.

The rearrangement uses TRBV6-1 and TRBJ2-5, with 9 bases identical to TRBD2. The V segment lost 4 bases and the J segment 2 bases; nucleotides outside the gene matches: 14. The CDR3 has 18 amino acids. CDR1 is MNHNS and CDR2 is SASEGT in the germline V gene. The CDR3 bases are TGTGCCAGCAGTGCAACCGCTCCGGGACTAGCATTTCAAGAGACCCAGTACTTC. Protein: CASSATAPGLAFQETQYF.

This chain joins TRBV6-5 and TRBJ1-1; D is possibly TRBD1 (5 bases). Trimming stripped 3 bases from V and 10 bases from J, with 9 bases between. The germline V gene has CDR1 MNHEY and CDR2 SVGAGI. CDR3 length: 11 residues. The CDR3 region is CASSYVGGAFF. In DNA form, the CDR3 reads TGTGCCAGCAGTTATGTGGGGGGAGCTTTCTTT.

V and J are TRBV2 and TRBJ2-4; D is unclear. The length of the CDR3 is 15 residues. V was trimmed by 4 bases and J by 1 base, leaving 11 bases between them. Germline V gene data show CDR1 as SNHLY and CDR2 as FYNNEI. For the CDR3, the DNA is TGTGCCAGCAGTGCCAATCCGGGTGCCAAAAACATTCAGTACTTC. Amino acids: CASSANPGAKNIQYF.

This chain connects TRBV12-3 or TRBV12-4 to TRBJ1-2; tentatively, D is TRBD1 (6 bases). The CDR3 has 11 amino acids. The V end lost 3 bases, the J end lost 8 bases, and 7 bases lay between the germline ends. The DNA of the CDR3 is TGTGCCAGCAGTTTTACAGGGGGCTACACCTTC. As protein: CASSFTGGYTF.

In its sample, this clonotype was seen a few times. The rearrangement links TRBV7-2 to TRBJ2-4; D not certain. V dropped 1 base and J dropped 1 base, with 11 bases sitting between them. The CDR3 is 16 residues long. CDR1 is SGHTA, CDR2 FQGNSA, per germline. The CDR3 sequence: CASSLEIRWAKNIQYF. CDR3 in DNA: TGTGCCAGCAGCTTAGAAATTCGGTGGGCCAAAAACATTCAGTACTTC.